The sequence of this TCR beta chain was determined in a study of blood T cell repertoires in COVID-19. Study context: Whether acute or convalescent, the COVID-19 samples came from the United States, Italy and Spain. T cells, B-cell-depleted T cells, or PBMCs supplied cDNA or gDNA.

In the original analysis: How many nucleated cells were present was estimated from reference gene primer amplification. Clones were sequenced by immunoSEQ multiplex PCR, and TCRdb holds only the in-frame ones, with some missing. Clone size and the V and J calls come from that table; the DNA yielded D and trimming. The data show around 110,000 clones, roughly 90% seen once. CDR3 length equals 15 residues. V lost 4 bases, J lost 7 bases, and 10 bases stayed unmatched. From germline, CDR1 is SGHDN and CDR2 FVKESK. This chain connects TRBV14 to TRBJ2-1, with TRBD2 matching over 7 bases. The sequencing input was peripheral blood. The TCR originated in a man aged 40-55 years with active or convalescent COVID-19. The CDR3 DNA follows: TGTGCCAGCAGCCCCTACTCCGGGACTACAAATGAGCAGTTCTTC. Protein product: CASSPYSGTTNEQFF.